Sequencing of this TCR beta chain was carried out in a study of early T cells in non-severe SARS-CoV-2 infection. Study overall: Bulk RNA taken from unsorted whole blood was sequenced, leaving chains unpaired.

V shed 5 bases and J shed 3 bases, with 11 bases lying between them. This CDR3 has 13 amino acids. The germline V gene encodes CDR1 DFQATT and CDR2 SNEGSKA (reference sequence). TCRdb reprocessed the 5' RACE reads via MiXCR and lists one record per CDR3 protein. The sample consists of approximately 120,000 distinct CDR3 sequences, about 15% of them appearing once. The chain links TRBV20-1 to TRBJ2-1; D might be TRBD1 (6 bases). The TCR originated in an adult who was a healthcare worker with PCR-confirmed SARS-CoV-2 infection or an uninfected control (not recorded which). Sequenced material: whole blood. The CDR3 loop reads CSAAGTNYNEQFF. In DNA, the CDR3 is TGCAGTGCTGCAGGGACAAACTACAATGAGCAGTTCTTC.